The sequence of this T cell receptor (beta chain) was determined in a study of T cell repertoires in cytomegalovirus infection. V was clipped by 10 bases and J by 1 base, with 13 bases between them. The germline V gene encodes CDR1 MNHEY and CDR2 SVGEGT. CDR3 length equals 13 residues. TCRdb ran MiXCR on the reads and lists one entry per CDR3 protein. The table lists about 69,000 distinct CDR3 sequences, 25% to 30% of them singletons. This clonotype was counted a few times. Its cognate antigen is unknown. The material was CD8+ T cells from cultured PBMCs, obtained from culture after CMV antigen stimulation. The TCR was taken from a human donor in good health (CMV status not recorded). Some clones in this sample may be carry-over from other donors' samples. The chain recombines TRBV6-2 or TRBV6-3 with TRBJ1-1, with a tentative D call TRBD1 (5 bases). CDR3 DNA sequence: TGTGCCATTCGAATGAGGGGGAACACTGAAGCTTTCTTT. This encodes CAIRMRGNTEAFF.